This is a list of T cell receptor beta chains from one sample in a study of blood T cell repertoires in COVID-19. Assay used: immunoSEQ multiplex PCR; TCRdb lists only in-frame clones, some missing. The sample contains approximately 110,000 clones, 88% of which appear only once. The sequencing sample was made of peripheral blood. These receptors all stem from a woman in her forties or fifties with active or convalescent COVID-19. The CDR3 runs from the conserved cysteine through the conserved F or W. A D gene is named only where the DNA matches it firmly. The listing skips clone size in some rows; elsewhere it reads once, few, many or a size class.

J | D | V | size | CDR3 | DNA
TRBJ1-4 | . | TRBV2 | few | CASSAEGARNEKLFF | TGTGCCAGCAGTGCCGAGGGCGCCCGAAATGAAAAACTGTTTTTT
TRBJ2-6 | TRBD2 | TRBV7-3 | . | CASSLLGGTAGASGANVLTF | TGTGCCAGCAGCTTATTAGGTGGAACGGCGGGAGCAAGTGGGGCCAACGTCCTGACTTTC
TRBJ1-3 | TRBD1 | TRBV2 | once | CASSDGGQGQNTIYF | TGTGCCAGCAGTGACGGGGGACAGGGTCAGAACACCATATATTTT
TRBJ2-5 | TRBD1 | TRBV30 | . | CAWGRTGGETQYF | TGTGCCTGGGGGCGAACAGGGGGAGAGACCCAGTACTTC
TRBJ1-2 | TRBD1 | TRBV9 | . | CASSTGDRGYSPYGYTF | TGTGCCAGCAGCACTGGGGACAGGGGCTACTCCCCCTATGGCTACACCTTC
TRBJ1-4 | TRBD1 | TRBV2 | . | CAASGDRARATNEKLFF | TGTGCCGCCTCAGGCGACAGGGCGAGGGCAACTAATGAAAAACTGTTTTTT
TRBJ1-3 | . | TRBV7-9 | . | CASSLTTSPSSGNTIYF | TGTGCCAGCAGCTTAACGACAAGTCCAAGCTCTGGAAACACCATATATTTT
TRBJ2-1 | . | TRBV27 | . | CASSSPSVPHNEQFF | TGTGCCAGCAGTTCCCCGAGCGTCCCACACAATGAGCAGTTCTTC
TRBJ2-1 | . | TRBV6-5 | . | CASRGRTGDNEQFF | TGTGCCAGCCGGGGCCGCACGGGGGATAATGAGCAGTTCTTC
TRBJ1-4 | . | TRBV28 | . | CASSPPGGGYEKLFF | TGTGCCAGCAGCCCCCCGGGGGGTGGTTATGAAAAACTGTTTTTT
TRBJ2-1 | TRBD2 | TRBV19 | . | CASTTGGRYNEQFF | TGTGCCAGCACCACAGGCGGGAGGTACAATGAGCAGTTCTTC